This T cell receptor (beta chain) was observed in a study of T cell changes during pregnancy in multiple sclerosis. Libraries were prepared by immunoSEQ multiplex PCR; TCRdb keeps only in-frame clonotypes and omits some of them. The sample has fewer than 25,000 clones; roughly nine tenths are singletons. J lost 13 bases, V lost 6 bases, and 9 bases had no gene match. The CDR3 has 15 residues. CDR1 and CDR2 from the germline V gene are MDHEN and SYDVKM. This clone was counted a single time. The sample in question was CD4+ T cells from peripheral blood mononuclear cells, obtained in the third trimester of pregnancy. The chain links TRBV28 to TRBJ2-1; 16 bases agree with TRBD2. The TCR sequence derives from a female donor in good health, enrolled as a control in a pregnancy study. The CDR3 DNA follows: TGTGCCAGCAGACTTGGGACTAGCGGGAGGGAAACCCAGTTCTTC. This translates into CASRLGTSGRETQFF.